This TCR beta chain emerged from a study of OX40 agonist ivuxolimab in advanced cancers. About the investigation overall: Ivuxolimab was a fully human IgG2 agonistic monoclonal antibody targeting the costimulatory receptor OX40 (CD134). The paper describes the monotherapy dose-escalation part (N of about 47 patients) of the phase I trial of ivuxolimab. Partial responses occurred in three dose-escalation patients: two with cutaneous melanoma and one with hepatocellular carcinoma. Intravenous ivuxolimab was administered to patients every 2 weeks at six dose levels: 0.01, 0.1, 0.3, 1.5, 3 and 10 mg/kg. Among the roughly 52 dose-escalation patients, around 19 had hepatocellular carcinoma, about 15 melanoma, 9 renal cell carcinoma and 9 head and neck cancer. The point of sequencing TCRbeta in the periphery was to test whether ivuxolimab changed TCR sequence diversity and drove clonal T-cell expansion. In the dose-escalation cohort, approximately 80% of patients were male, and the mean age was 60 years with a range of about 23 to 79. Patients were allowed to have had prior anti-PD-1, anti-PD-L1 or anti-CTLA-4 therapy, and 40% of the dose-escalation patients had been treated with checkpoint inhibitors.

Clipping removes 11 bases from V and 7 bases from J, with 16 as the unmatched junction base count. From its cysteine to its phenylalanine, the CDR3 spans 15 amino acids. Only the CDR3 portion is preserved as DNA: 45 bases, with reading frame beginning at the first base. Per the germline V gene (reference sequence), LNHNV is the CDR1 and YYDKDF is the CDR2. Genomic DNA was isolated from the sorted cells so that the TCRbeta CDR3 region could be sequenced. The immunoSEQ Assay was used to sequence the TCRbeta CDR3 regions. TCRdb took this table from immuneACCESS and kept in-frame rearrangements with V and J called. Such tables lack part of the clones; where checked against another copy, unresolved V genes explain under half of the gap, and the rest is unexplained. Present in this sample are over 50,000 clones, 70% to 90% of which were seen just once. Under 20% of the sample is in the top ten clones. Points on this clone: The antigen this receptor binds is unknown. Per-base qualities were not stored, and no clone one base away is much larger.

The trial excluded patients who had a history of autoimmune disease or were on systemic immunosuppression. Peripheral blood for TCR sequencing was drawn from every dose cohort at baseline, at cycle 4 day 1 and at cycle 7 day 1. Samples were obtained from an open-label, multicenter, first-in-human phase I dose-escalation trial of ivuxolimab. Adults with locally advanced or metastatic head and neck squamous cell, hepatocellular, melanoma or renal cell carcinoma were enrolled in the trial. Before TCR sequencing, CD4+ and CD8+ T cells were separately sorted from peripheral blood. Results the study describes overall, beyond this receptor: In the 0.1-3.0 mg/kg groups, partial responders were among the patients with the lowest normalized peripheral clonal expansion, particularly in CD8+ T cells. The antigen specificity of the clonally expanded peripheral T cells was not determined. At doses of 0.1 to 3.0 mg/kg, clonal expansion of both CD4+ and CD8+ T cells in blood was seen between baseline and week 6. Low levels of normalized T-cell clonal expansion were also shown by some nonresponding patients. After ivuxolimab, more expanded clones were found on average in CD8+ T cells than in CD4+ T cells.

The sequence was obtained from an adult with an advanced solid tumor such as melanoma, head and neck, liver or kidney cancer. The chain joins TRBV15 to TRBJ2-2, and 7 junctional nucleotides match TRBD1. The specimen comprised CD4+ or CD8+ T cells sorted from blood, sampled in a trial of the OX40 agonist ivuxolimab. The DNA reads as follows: TGTGCCCCCCAAAATGGGACAGACAACCGCGGGGAGCTGTTTTTT. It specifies CAPQNGTDNRGELFF.